Listed below are T cell receptor beta chains from one sample, sequenced in a study of blood T cell repertoires in COVID-19. Clones were read by immunoSEQ multiplex PCR, and TCRdb kept only the in-frame ones, dropping some. The table shows about half a million clones, with 75% to 90% occurring only once. What was sequenced was PBMCs or T cells enriched from blood (not recorded which). The receptor set was obtained from a woman aged 55-69 years who had recovered from COVID-19. The CDR3 runs from the conserved cysteine through the conserved F or W.

V gene	CDR3 protein
TRBV10-2	CASWGPLAGGWTDTQYF
TRBV7-2	CASSLSGSSPLHF
TRBV28	CASSPQEGGEQYF
TRBV2	CASGVMESNQPQHF
TRBV7-6	CASSAEPAKNIQYF
TRBV12-3/TRBV12-4	CAYQRSGELFF
TRBV4-1	CASSRAGTSGETQYF
TRBV6-4	CASSDWERGEGNEKLFF
TRBV6-5	CASSGGSEQYF
TRBV2	CASSEVGQEGTQYF
TRBV15	CATSSGTGTEAFF
TRBV29-1	CSVAIGSSNPESEQFF
TRBV24-1	CATSVAGWETQYF
TRBV7-9	CASSLEGVFRGSGYTF
TRBV5-5	CASSSTGGRNEQYF
TRBV6-1	CASSVGSGTGNSPLHF
TRBV4-1	CASSQVEYQETQYF
TRBV14	CASSQGGRGAAFGDEQFF
TRBV2	CASRQGGEKNYGYTF
TRBV3-1/TRBV3-2	CASSLGTALYGYTF
TRBV13	CASSRGLAGTYEQYF
TRBV5-6	CASSWGTDYNEQFF
TRBV29-1	CSVDVRNTEAFF
TRBV2	CASSDRGEKLFF
TRBV15	CATSGWTGYDGYTF
TRBV3-1/TRBV3-2	CASSRLQGITTEAFF
TRBV15	CATSRAGSETQYF
TRBV3-1/TRBV3-2	CASSLGLTVSTDTQYF
TRBV13	CASSPDRGYNEQFF
TRBV27	CASSAFRDIGNQPQHF
TRBV14	CASSPGGRRWETQYF
TRBV2	CASSSEGLNNQPQHF
TRBV7-6	CASSLEITGLYNEQFF
TRBV5-5	CASSLSTENSNQPQHF
TRBV6-6	CASFGGLGQPQHF
TRBV19	CASSTKTGRVNTEAFF
TRBV6-1	CASSERFGQGRNIQYF
TRBV6-1	CASSAHGRGGGTYEQYF
TRBV19	CASIAGQNQPQHF
TRBV29-1	CSVQGNDEKLFF
TRBV11-2	CASSLSRSGGNTGELFF
TRBV6-5	CASSLTGLRYTEAFF
TRBV18	CASSPFSTGVKGGYTF
TRBV7-9	CASRPPSPGQYF
TRBV19	CASRLAGGPTGELFF
TRBV28	CASSLSPSGGAGTQYF
TRBV15	CATSPIERYRDRLFRGYTF
TRBV2	CASTTGLAAFNEQFF
TRBV30	CAWGRGRAGYGKTGELFF
TRBV29-1	CSVDLAELSYNEQFF
TRBV5-4	CASSLVAAGGETQYF
TRBV3-1/TRBV3-2	CASSQGGLAERTDTQYF
TRBV9	CASSVEPREDGYYGYTF
TRBV5-1	CASSSGTGAYGYTF
TRBV7-8	CASSLQDRGLDQPQHF